These 4 T cell receptor beta chains originate from one sample sequenced in a study of cytomegalovirus exposure and HLA in healthy donors. A multiplex PCR was run with 60 Vbeta primers and 13 Jbeta primers. Clones were read by immunoSEQ multiplex PCR, and TCRdb kept only the in-frame ones, dropping some. The table records 90,000 to 140,000 clones, roughly 15% of them present only once. The material sequenced was PBMCs. Every receptor here comes from a female donor in good health and CMV-seronegative.

This sequence joins TRBV29-1 and TRBJ1-5, with TRBD1 matching 7 bases. The germline V gene has CDR1 SQVTM and CDR2 ANQGSEA. There are 13 residues in the CDR3. V lost 4 bases to trimming and J lost 6 bases; unmatched junction nucleotides: 6. The CDR3 protein is CSVAGGSAQPQHF. CDR3 DNA sequence: TGCAGCGTTGCAGGGGGATCGGCTCAGCCCCAGCATTTT.

This clone has more than one count but fewer than ten. The CDR3 spells CASSEVVRASEKLFF. The CDR3 region has the DNA TGTGCCAGCAGTGAAGTGGTCAGGGCCAGTGAAAAACTGTTTTTT. The genes are TRBV6-1 and TRBJ1-4; possible D gene TRBD1, 5 bases. The CDR3 runs to 15 residues. With 1 base removed from V and 7 bases from J, the gap between germline ends came to 13 bases. Germline lookup yields CDR1 MNHNS and CDR2 SASEGT.

This clone came up a few times. V is TRBV4-1 and J is TRBJ1-3; a possible D gene is TRBD1 (5 bases). The V gene's germline CDR1 is MGHRA and CDR2 YSYEKL. V lost 4 bases and J 3 bases, leaving 19 bases between the germline ends. This CDR3 region has 17 residues. The CDR3 DNA sequence: TGCGCCAGCAGCCCCCGAGCGGGGCACTCTGGTGGAAACACCATATATTTT. Translated, it gives CASSPRAGHSGGNTIYF.

This clone showed up just a few times. The genes are TRBV19 and TRBJ1-4, with TRBD1 matching 10 bases. The CDR3 loop spans 17 amino acids. Trimming took 5 bases from V and 6 from J; bases not matched to a gene: 12. CDR1 and CDR2 (germline): LNHDA, SQIVND (reference sequence). CDR3 DNA: TGTGCCAGTAGTCCCGGGACAGGGGTTATAATGCATGAAAAACTGTTTTTT. Its translation is CASSPGTGVIMHEKLFF.